The 21 T cell receptor beta chains below were found in one sample sequenced in a study of control samples from healthy donors and cancer patients. TCRdb keeps only in-frame clones here, not all; method: immunoSEQ multiplex PCR. The table includes fewer than 90,000 clones, roughly 90% detected once. Sequencing used PBMCs. The source of these receptors is a woman aged 55-75 years with head and neck cancer.

The chain carries TRBV29-1 and TRBJ2-7, with 10 bases lining up with TRBD2. The length of the CDR3 is 15 residues. The J segment lost 3 bases and the V segment lost 6 bases, leaving 11 bases of the junction unmatched. CDR1 and CDR2 (germline): SQVTM, ANQGSEA. The CDR3 coding sequence is TGCAGCGTGAACAGCCTAGCGGGAGCCCACTACGAGCAGTACTTC. Translation: CSVNSLAGAHYEQYF.

The chain links TRBV25-1 to TRBJ2-5; D perhaps matches TRBD2 (6 bases). The CDR3 spans 13 residues. The V end lost 3 bases, the J end lost 5 bases, and 10 bases lay between the germline ends. CDR1 is MGHDK, CDR2 SYGVNS, per germline. CDR3 bases: TGTGCCAGCAGTGAGCGGGGAGTGGAGACCCAGTACTTC. Its translation is CASSERGVETQYF.

The chain joins TRBV5-6 to TRBJ2-2; D remains unclear. Trimming took 4 bases from V and 8 from J, leaving 12 bases between them. The CDR3 length is 13 residues. The germline gives CDR1 SGHDT, CDR2 YYEEEE. CDR3 region: CASSPRFLGELFF. For the CDR3, the DNA is TGTGCCAGCAGCCCCCGTTTTCTAGGGGAGCTGTTTTTT.

V is TRBV6-1 and J is TRBJ1-6; possibly TRBD1 for D (5 bases). Trimming removed 0 bases at V and 10 bases at J, with 13 bases between. This CDR3 has 15 residues. CDR1 and CDR2 from the germline V gene are MNHNS and SASEGT. CDR3 amino acids: CASSEAGVFGSPLHF. The CDR3 nucleotides are TGTGCCAGCAGTGAAGCGGGGGTCTTTGGATCACCCCTCCACTTT.

In this sample, this clone turned up a few times. The CDR3 sequence is CASRLGLDGETQYF. The CDR3 region has the DNA TGTGCCAGCAGACTCGGACTAGACGGAGAGACCCAGTACTTC. The V gene is TRBV7-2, the J gene TRBJ2-5, with TRBD2 matching 7 bases. The V gene end was trimmed by 6 bases and the J gene end by 4 bases; junction bases not matched to a gene: 8. The CDR3 is made up of 14 amino acids. CDR1 and CDR2 from the germline V gene are SGHTA and FQGNSA.

V is TRBV4-1 and J is TRBJ2-7; 7 positions match TRBD2. In germline, CDR1 is MGHRA, CDR2 YSYEKL. Trimming removed 0 bases from V and 11 bases from J; junction bases left unmatched: 7. The CDR3 is 13 residues long. CDR3 residues: CASSQDSAGAKYF. CDR3 nucleotide sequence: TGCGCCAGCAGCCAAGATTCGGCGGGAGCGAAGTACTTC.

This CDR3 is CASSPLDRDNNSPLHF. Here the CDR3 DNA reads TGTGCCAGCAGCCCCCTGGACAGAGACAATAATTCACCCCTCCACTTT. The V gene is TRBV5-6, the J gene TRBJ1-6, with D possibly being TRBD1 (6 bases). CDR1 is SGHDT, CDR2 YYEEEE, per germline. CDR3 size: 16 residues. The V and J ends lost 4 bases and 5 bases respectively, with 16 bases between them.

V gene TRBV5-1 combines with J gene TRBJ1-2; D is undetermined. The CDR3 has 15 amino acids. V was pared by 3 bases and J by 0 bases, with 12 bases between. In germline, CDR1 is SGHRS, CDR2 YFSETQ. For the CDR3, the DNA is TGCGCCAGCAGCTCACTTATGTCAGCTAACTATGGCTACACCTTC. This encodes CASSSLMSANYGYTF.

This clone is deemed medium-sized. V and J are TRBV7-8 and TRBJ1-1; the D gene is possibly TRBD1 (6 bases). CDR3 length equals 13 residues. In germline, CDR1 is SGHVS, CDR2 FQNEAQ. Trimming took 5 bases from V and 4 from J, leaving 11 bases between them. CDR3: CASSLGGGTEAFF. The CDR3 region has the DNA TGTGCCAGCAGCCTAGGAGGGGGCACTGAAGCTTTCTTT.

The V call is TRBV29-1, the J call TRBJ2-1; 13 bases align to TRBD2. V dropped 0 bases and J dropped 2; count of bases not matched to a gene: 7. This CDR3 has 18 amino acids. Germline V gene sequence: CDR1 SQVTM, CDR2 ANQGSEA. The CDR3 loop reads CSVEDGTSGVGAYNEQFF. In DNA form, the CDR3 reads TGCAGCGTTGAAGATGGGACTAGCGGGGTCGGAGCCTACAATGAGCAGTTCTTC.

The chain has TRBV7-3 and TRBJ2-1; 7 bases fit TRBD1. Losses at the gene ends were 4 bases for V and 2 bases for J; bases not matched to a gene: 5. The CDR3 is made up of 15 amino acids. The germline gives CDR1 SGHTA, CDR2 FQGTGA. CDR3 coding DNA: TGTGCCAGCAGCTGGACAGGCCCCACCTACAATGAGCAGTTCTTC. It codes for CASSWTGPTYNEQFF.

The chain recombines TRBV19 with TRBJ1-4; possible D gene TRBD1, 5 bases. Trimming removed 3 bases from V and 8 bases from J, with 19 bases in between. The germline V gene has CDR1 LNHDA and CDR2 SQIVND (reference sequence). The CDR3 loop spans 16 amino acids. CDR3 sequence reads: CASSIVWGTVKEKLFF. DNA for the CDR3: TGTGCCAGTAGTATTGTGTGGGGGACGGTGAAGGAAAAACTGTTTTTT.

V is TRBV9 and J is TRBJ2-3, with 7 bases fitting TRBD2. Trimming at V came to 0 bases and at J to 0 bases, leaving 16 bases not matched to a gene. The CDR3 spans 20 residues. Germline assignment: CDR1 SGDLS and CDR2 YYNGEE. The CDR3 nucleotides are TGTGCCAGCAGCGTAGACCCCCCCCGCGGGAGCTCTACTAGCACAGATACGCAGTATTTT. This translates into CASSVDPPRGSSTSTDTQYF.

CDR3 nucleotides: TGTGCCAGCAGCCGAGGACTAGCGGGAGGGGGGGCCCAAGAGACCCAGTACTTC. Residues: CASSRGLAGGGAQETQYF. The chain employs TRBV11-3 and TRBJ2-5; 15 bases agree with TRBD2. Losses at the gene ends were 5 bases for V and 1 base for J; bases not matched to a gene: 8. Germline CDR1 is SGHNT and CDR2 is YENEEA. This CDR3 spans 18 amino acids.

The rearrangement uses TRBV18 and TRBJ1-2, with a weak D call TRBD1 (5 bases). The length of the CDR3 is 11 residues. Germline CDR1 KGHSH, CDR2 LQKENI. Deletions cut 5 bases from V and 10 bases from J, with 11 bases between. CDR3 protein: CASSDRDSYTF. The CDR3 nucleotides read TGTGCCAGCTCAGACCGGGACTCCTACACCTTC.

This clone was seen a single time. The chain recombines TRBV10-1 with TRBJ2-7, with unresolved D. The CDR3 runs to 15 residues. Looked up from germline, CDR1 is WNHNN and CDR2 is SYGVQD (reference sequence). Trimming took off 3 bases at V and 2 bases at J, with 14 bases between the two ends. CDR3: CASSDLTEKTYEQYF. The DNA of the CDR3 is TGCGCCAGCAGTGATTTAACAGAAAAAACCTACGAGCAGTACTTC.

The J gene is TRBJ1-1, the V gene TRBV6-2 or TRBV6-3, with a tentative D call TRBD1 (5 bases). CDR1 is MNHEY and CDR2 is SVGEGT in the germline V gene. This CDR3 is built from 15 residues. Trimming removed 0 bases from V and 1 base from J, with 9 bases in between. The CDR3 loop reads CASSYSGLGNTEAFF. DNA for the CDR3: TGTGCCAGCAGTTACTCGGGGCTAGGGAACACTGAAGCTTTCTTT.

V and J are TRBV4-1 and TRBJ2-7, with 10 bases aligning to TRBD1. After removal of 2 bases from V and 4 bases from J, the junction contained 11 bases not matched to a gene. The germline V gene encodes CDR1 MGHRA and CDR2 YSYEKL. The CDR3 spans 17 residues. CDR3 DNA sequence: TGCGCCAGCAGCCAATCGACAGGGGGCTATCTCAGTTACGAGCAGTACTTC. Encoded protein: CASSQSTGGYLSYEQYF.

This chain joins TRBV13 and TRBJ1-1, with 9 nucleotides matching TRBD1. CDR3 length: 16 residues. The germline gives CDR1 PRHDT, CDR2 FYEKMQ (reference sequence). V lost 5 bases and J lost 4; bases outside the gene matches: 11. CDR3: CASSRPGQGGITEAFF. CDR3 in DNA: TGTGCCAGCAGCCGTCCGGGACAGGGCGGAATCACTGAAGCTTTCTTT.

The chain has TRBV9 and TRBJ2-2, with no clear D. From germline, CDR1 is SGDLS and CDR2 YYNGEE. V shed 7 bases and J shed 3 bases, with 13 bases lying between them. The CDR3 is 14 residues long. The CDR3: CASSDISDTGELFF. CDR3 DNA: TGTGCCAGCTCGGATATAAGCGACACCGGGGAGCTGTTTTTT. The whole variable domain, filled in from reference TRBV9 and TRBJ2-2, reads DSGVTQTPKHLITATGQRVTLRCSPRSGDLSVYWYQQSLDQGLQFLIQYYNGEERAKGNILERFSAQQFPDLHSELNLSSLELGDSALYFCASSDISDTGELFFGEGSRLTVL.

The V and J genes are TRBV10-1 and TRBJ2-1; the match to TRBD2 covers 10 bases. CDR3 length: 14 amino acids. Trimming removed 5 bases from V and 8 bases from J; junction bases left unmatched: 6. The germline V gene has CDR1 WNHNN and CDR2 SYGVQD (reference sequence). Here the CDR3 reads CASSLAGESYEQFF. CDR3 sequence (DNA): TGCGCCAGCAGTCTAGCGGGAGAAAGCTATGAGCAGTTCTTC.